This is a list of T cell receptor beta chains from one sample in a study of response to subunit inactivated influenza vaccine. Via MiXCR, TCRdb re-called the RT-PCR reads, giving one row per CDR3 protein. The sample has about 540,000 distinct CDR3 sequences, 20% to 25% seen once. The sample was also reused in another study, on T cells expressing NK-cell markers.

The input for sequencing was CD4+ T cells sorted from PBMCs, taken about 12 days after vaccination. The receptor set was obtained from a man aged 45-65 years who received an inactivated influenza vaccine. Each CDR3 is given with its conserved first and last residue. The D gene is left open where the match is weak.

TRBJ2-7,TRBV5-1,NA,13,CASSLNQAYEQYF
TRBJ2-7,TRBV5-4,NA,16,CASSLVRGPRPYEQYF
TRBJ2-1,TRBV10-3,TRBD1,16,CAISDGTGGSYNEQFF
TRBJ1-6,TRBV12-3/TRBV12-4,NA,14,CASSPGLDNSPLHF
TRBJ1-1,TRBV6-1,NA,16,CASRSPHGGGRTEAFF
TRBJ2-1,TRBV20-1,NA,14,CSADKLANYNEQFF
TRBJ2-3,TRBV5-1,TRBD2,14,CASSLSSGVDTQYF
TRBJ2-2,TRBV4-1,NA,16,CASSHEGLPNTGELFF
TRBJ2-7,TRBV7-2,NA,13,CASSTRRKDEQYF
TRBJ2-5,TRBV5-6,TRBD1,14,CASSYAGGGETQYF
TRBJ2-2,TRBV7-9,NA,16,CASSLYGRLNTGELFF
TRBJ2-7,TRBV6-1,NA,13,CASSERDTYEQYF
TRBJ2-3,TRBV28,TRBD2,15,CASSVTSGGTDTQYF
TRBJ2-2,TRBV6-2/TRBV6-3,TRBD1,15,CASKDDRVNTGELFF
TRBJ2-3,TRBV5-6,TRBD1,16,CASSSETGGSTDTQYF
TRBJ2-5,TRBV28,TRBD1,19,CASSPSRGLGALYQETQYF
TRBJ2-5,TRBV20-1,TRBD2,13,CSALAGGWETQYF